This TCR beta chain was obtained from a study of cytomegalovirus exposure and HLA in healthy donors. CDR3 length: 15 amino acids. CDR1 SEHNR and CDR2 FQNEAQ come from the germline V gene (reference sequence). V trimming: 4 bases; J trimming: 2 bases; junction bases outside the gene matches: 4. Regarding this clone: Its antigen is still unknown.

Whereas donors were nominally healthy upon sampling, unrecorded immune exposures were probable. Study-wide results and limits: TCR association rates varied by HLA locus in a later analysis, with DRB1 highest and HLA-C lowest.

The primer mix had 60 Vbeta and 13 Jbeta primers. Assay: immunoSEQ multiplex PCR; the TCRdb copy retains only in-frame clones and omits some. The sample records about 120,000 clones, 73% being singletons. The sequence came from a middle-aged woman in good health and CMV-seronegative. The V call is TRBV7-9, the J call TRBJ2-5; 10 bases are a match to TRBD1. The specimen sequenced was PBMCs. The CDR3: CASSSGQGRQETQYF. The CDR3 nucleotides are TGTGCCAGCAGCTCGGGACAGGGGAGACAAGAGACCCAGTACTTC.